The 25 T cell receptor beta chains listed next were all sequenced from one sample in a study of T cells after somatic rescue of genetic block. Clones were sequenced by immunoSEQ multiplex PCR, and TCRdb holds only the in-frame ones, with some missing. This table has nearly 10,000 clones, around 70% appearing once. Sequencing was performed on peripheral blood mononuclear cells (PBMCs). All receptors come from a boy younger than 18.

This chain joins TRBV28 and TRBJ2-7; unclear D gene. The germline CDR1 and CDR2 sequences are MDHEN and SYDVKM. This CDR3 spans 13 amino acids. V dropped 8 bases and J dropped 3 bases, with 14 bases sitting between them. DNA of the CDR3: TGTGCCAGCCTTACCCCGGATCACTACGAGCAGTACTTC. Translation: CASLTPDHYEQYF.

The chain recombines TRBV2 with TRBJ1-1; 9 positions agree with TRBD1. Germline V gene data show CDR1 as SNHLY and CDR2 as FYNNEI. The CDR3 loop spans 12 amino acids. CDR3 DNA: TGTGCGACCAAGGGGACAGGGCAGGAAGCTTTCTTT. It yields the protein CATKGTGQEAFF.

The chain carries TRBV5-8 and TRBJ2-3; TRBD2 matches at 11 bases. Germline V gene data show CDR1 as SGHTS and CDR2 as YDEGEE. This CDR3 is 15 amino acids long. With 4 bases clipped from V and 3 bases from J, the junction kept 4 bases outside the gene matches. The CDR3 DNA is TGTGCCAGCAGCCATACTAGCGGGGGTACAGATACGCAGTATTTT. Protein sequence: CASSHTSGGTDTQYF.

This sequence joins TRBV6-1 and TRBJ1-4; 9 nucleotides agree with TRBD1. Germline lookup yields CDR1 MNHNS and CDR2 SASEGT. CDR3 length equals 14 residues. The trim removed 3 bases at V and 11 bases at J, leaving 7 bases unmatched. DNA of the CDR3: TGTGCCAGCAGTGATAACAGGGGGCGCGAGAAACTGTTTTTT. It yields the protein CASSDNRGREKLFF.

This chain uses TRBV2 with TRBJ1-2; D is ambiguous. Trimming removed 6 bases from V and 3 bases from J, with 8 bases in between. This CDR3 is built from 12 residues. Germline CDR1 and CDR2: SNHLY and FYNNEI. The CDR3 spells CASRDGYYGYTF. CDR3 DNA sequence: TGTGCCAGCAGGGACGGCTACTATGGCTACACCTTC. The full variable domain, its missing parts supplied by reference TRBV2 and TRBJ1-2, is EPEVTQTPSHQVTQMGQEVILRCVPISNHLYFYWYRQILGQKVEFLVSFYNNEISEKSEIFDDQFSVERPDGSNFTLKIRSTKLEDSAMYFCASRDGYYGYTFGSGTRLTVV.

The rearrangement links TRBV18 to TRBJ2-5; the D gene is possibly TRBD2 (5 bases). CDR1 KGHSH and CDR2 LQKENI come from the germline V gene. This CDR3 spans 14 amino acids. With 1 base removed from V and 5 bases from J, the gap between germline ends came to 11 bases. For the CDR3, the DNA is TGTGCCAGCTCACCACGGAGGCAGTTGGAGACCCAGTACTTC. It is translated as CASSPRRQLETQYF. The full variable domain, completed using reference TRBV18 and TRBJ2-5, is NAGVMQNPRHLVRRRGQEARLRCSPMKGHSHVYWYRQLPEEGLKFMVYLQKENIIDESGMPKERFSAEFPKEGPSILRIQQVVRGDSAAYFCASSPRRQLETQYFGPGTRLLVL.

The chain joins TRBV5-1 to TRBJ1-2, with D uncertain. The CDR3 is made up of 14 amino acids. V dropped 4 bases and J dropped 6 bases, with 16 bases sitting between them. CDR1 is SGHRS, CDR2 YFSETQ, per germline. CDR3 nucleotide sequence: TGCGCCAGCAGCGCCAGGATAGGGTCGGATGGCTACACCTTC. Protein product: CASSARIGSDGYTF.

The V gene is TRBV11-2, the J gene TRBJ2-1; D call uncertain. CDR1 and CDR2 from the germline V gene are SGHAT and FQNNGV. CDR3 length: 13 amino acids. The germline V and J ends were trimmed by 2 bases and 7 bases, with 9 bases remaining between them. The CDR3 sequence: CASSLTGWNEQFF. CDR3 DNA: TGTGCCAGCAGCTTAACCGGCTGGAATGAGCAGTTCTTC. Variable domain in full (rest from reference TRBV11-2 and TRBJ2-1): EAGVAQSPRYKIIEKRQSVAFWCNPISGHATLYWYQQILGQGPKLLIQFQNNGVVDDSQLPKDRFSAERLKGVDSTLKIQPAKLEDSAVYLCASSLTGWNEQFFGPGTRLTVL.

V is TRBV10-2 and J is TRBJ2-7; 7 nucleotides align to TRBD2. The germline V gene has CDR1 WSHSY and CDR2 SAAADI. The CDR3 contains 14 residues. J gave up 2 bases and V 9 bases, and 10 bases lay outside the gene matches. CDR3 residues: CASRSSGGPYEQYF. The DNA for the CDR3 is TGCGCCAGTAGGTCTTCGGGAGGCCCCTACGAGCAGTACTTC.

This chain joins TRBV30 and TRBJ2-7; perhaps TRBD1 as D (6 bases). The CDR3 is made up of 15 amino acids. CDR1 is GTSNPN, CDR2 SVGIG, per germline (reference sequence). Trimming left V 3 bases short and J 0 bases short, with 15 bases between. DNA of the CDR3: TGTGCCTGGAGCCTCGGACAGACCTTCTCCTACGAGCAGTACTTC. Amino acids: CAWSLGQTFSYEQYF.

The rearrangement uses TRBV7-3 and TRBJ2-1; perhaps TRBD2 as D (6 bases). The CDR3 totals 15 residues. The V gene lost 2 bases and the J gene lost 0 bases, with 8 bases spanning the gap. The V gene's germline CDR1 is SGHTA and CDR2 FQGTGA. The chain's CDR3 is CASSLFGSSYNEQFF. The DNA for the CDR3 is TGTGCCAGCAGCTTATTCGGGAGCTCCTACAATGAGCAGTTCTTC.

This clone appeared once. The rearrangement links TRBV5-5 to TRBJ2-2; no reliable D call. V was trimmed by 0 bases and J by 3 bases, leaving 6 bases between them. The CDR3 is made up of 14 amino acids. CDR1 and CDR2 from the germline V gene are SGHKS and YYEKEE (reference sequence). CDR3 DNA: TGTGCCAGCAGCTTGGTCGGCCACACCGGGGAGCTGTTTTTT. Translating it yields CASSLVGHTGELFF.

The chain has TRBV9 and TRBJ1-4, with D maybe TRBD1 (6 bases). The germline V and J ends were trimmed by 4 bases and 5 bases, with 12 bases remaining between them. Germline CDR1 and CDR2: SGDLS and YYNGEE. This CDR3 region has 14 residues. The chain's CDR3 is CASSSHRENEKLFF. The CDR3 DNA follows: TGTGCCAGCAGCTCTCACAGGGAAAATGAAAAACTGTTTTTT.

DNA of the CDR3: TGTGCCAGCAGGACCGGGACAGGGAGCTACGAGCAGTACTTC. Translation: CASRTGTGSYEQYF. The rearrangement links TRBV6-5 to TRBJ2-7, with TRBD1 matching over 9 bases. V gave up 6 bases and J gave up 3 bases; unmatched junction bases: 6. Germline values: CDR1 MNHEY, CDR2 SVGAGI. This CDR3 has 14 residues.

The V gene is TRBV7-9, the J gene TRBJ2-3, with D tentatively TRBD2 (5 bases). CDR1 is SEHNR and CDR2 is FQNEAQ in the germline V gene (reference sequence). V lost 1 base, J lost 6 bases, and 14 bases lay in between. This CDR3 is built from 15 residues. CDR3 residues: CASSLGGKLLDTQYF. The CDR3 coding sequence is TGTGCCAGCAGCTTAGGAGGGAAACTACTGGATACGCAGTATTTT.

The V and J genes are TRBV7-9 and TRBJ2-3; possibly TRBD1 for D (5 bases). The V end lost 5 bases, the J end lost 6 bases, and 9 bases lay between the germline ends. Per germline, CDR1 SEHNR and CDR2 FQNEAQ (reference sequence). This CDR3 has 12 residues. The CDR3 here is CASSPRVDTQYF. Here the CDR3 DNA reads TGTGCCAGCAGCCCCAGGGTGGATACGCAGTATTTT.

This chain joins TRBV18 and TRBJ2-3; 7 positions match TRBD1. CDR1 is KGHSH and CDR2 is LQKENI in the germline V gene. V dropped 4 bases and J dropped 4; count of bases not matched to a gene: 14. The CDR3 sequence is 17 residues long. The CDR3 sequence is CASSLVLTGDRADTQYF. CDR3 DNA sequence: TGTGCCAGCTCACTTGTACTTACAGGGGATCGAGCAGATACGCAGTATTTT.

The chain uses TRBV18 and TRBJ2-1, with D hard to call. V was cut by 3 bases and J by 7 bases, with 4 bases left in between. This CDR3 has 11 amino acids. The V gene's germline CDR1 is KGHSH and CDR2 LQKENI. This CDR3 reads CASSPINEQFF. DNA for the CDR3: TGTGCCAGCTCACCTATTAATGAGCAGTTCTTC.

This clone was counted between two and nine times. The J gene is TRBJ1-5, the V gene TRBV20-1; the D is unclear. The germline CDR1 and CDR2 sequences are DFQATT and SNEGSKA (reference sequence). The CDR3 has 10 residues. The ends were cut back, 4 bases at V and 7 bases at J, with 5 bases in the middle. CDR3 sequence reads: CSANSQPQHF. The CDR3 nucleotides are TGCAGTGCTAACTCACAGCCCCAGCATTTT.

The V gene is TRBV5-1, the J gene TRBJ1-1; D is ambiguous. Germline assignment: CDR1 SGHRS and CDR2 YFSETQ. V was cut by 7 bases and J by 1 base, with 11 bases left in between. The CDR3 totals 13 residues. The CDR3 region is CASRPAGNTEAFF. CDR3 sequence (DNA): TGCGCCAGCCGTCCCGCAGGGAACACTGAAGCTTTCTTT.

This chain joins TRBV7-8 and TRBJ2-7; 7 bases agree with TRBD1. Germline CDR1 reads SGHVS; CDR2 reads FQNEAQ. The J segment lost 0 bases and the V segment lost 6 bases, leaving 8 bases of the junction unmatched. This CDR3 is built from 15 residues. The CDR3 spells CASRIGGTASYEQYF. DNA of the CDR3: TGTGCCAGCAGGATAGGTGGGACAGCCTCCTACGAGCAGTACTTC.

The chain has TRBV5-1 and TRBJ2-1, with 11 bases identical to TRBD2. Trimming took 4 bases from V and 4 from J; bases not matched to a gene: 4. The germline CDR1 and CDR2 sequences are SGHRS and YFSETQ. The CDR3 runs 15 residues. CDR3 region: CASSPGTSGYNEQFF. CDR3 nucleotides: TGCGCCAGCAGCCCCGGGACTAGCGGATACAATGAGCAGTTCTTC.

This rearrangement joins TRBV28 to TRBJ1-2, with 7 bases aligning to TRBD1. Germline V CDR1 and CDR2: MDHEN, SYDVKM. Trimming took 6 bases from V and 4 from J; bases not matched to a gene: 14. The CDR3 has 16 residues. The CDR3 DNA reads as TGTGCCAGCAGCCACCCCGACAGGGCGTCTTTCTATGGCTACACCTTC. It is translated as CASSHPDRASFYGYTF.

V gene TRBV6-5 combines with J gene TRBJ2-7; 14 bases map to TRBD2. CDR1 is MNHEY and CDR2 is SVGAGI in the germline V gene. The CDR3 has 15 amino acids. Trimming took 4 bases from V and 5 from J; bases not matched to a gene: 4. DNA for the CDR3: TGTGCCAGCAGTTTACCGGGACTAGCGGGAGACGAGCAGTACTTC. Its protein product is CASSLPGLAGDEQYF.

V gene TRBV6-1 combines with J gene TRBJ2-7; 10 positions agree with TRBD1. The CDR3 is made up of 16 amino acids. Trimming cost V 0 bases and J 2 bases; bases outside gene matches: 4. Germline loops: CDR1 MNHNS, CDR2 SASEGT. CDR3 nucleotides: TGTGCCAGCAGTGAAGCACCCGGGACAGGGGCCTACGAGCAGTACTTC. Its protein is CASSEAPGTGAYEQYF.